These 22 T cell receptor beta chains share one sample of origin, sequenced in a study of response to subunit inactivated influenza vaccine (dated by TCRdb to the late 2010s). Libraries were prepared through RT-PCR. For sequencing, an Illumina HiSeq 2500 was employed. TCRdb itself trimmed the public reads at Q25 with fastp, ran MiXCR and retained productive beta chains. Identical CDR3 protein sequences are pooled into one entry, listed with their most common genes and DNA. The sample table lists approximately 300,000 distinct CDR3 sequences, about 20% of them with a count of one. The ten largest clones take up around a tenth of the sample. Sequencing was performed on PBMCs from blood, taken approximately 20 months after vaccination. These receptors originate from a man between 50 and 75 years old who received an inactivated influenza vaccine. Donor details come from another sample of the same person, matched by shared clones.

This clonotype was counted only a few times. The genes are TRBV18 and TRBJ1-1; D gene unclear. This CDR3 is 16 amino acids long. Germline assignment: CDR1 KGHSH and CDR2 LQKENI. Trimming stripped 3 bases from V and 0 bases from J, with 14 bases between. The CDR3 is CASSPRRGNMNTEAFF. The DNA of the CDR3 is TGTGCCAGCTCACCCCGCCGTGGAAACATGAACACTGAAGCTTTCTTT. Based on the CDR3 plus reference TRBV18 and TRBJ1-1, the full variable domain is NAGVMQNPRHLVRRRGQEARLRCSPMKGHSHVYWYRQLPEEGLKFMVYLQKENIIDESGMPKERFSAEFPKEGPSILRIQQVVRGDSAAYFCASSPRRGNMNTEAFFGQGTRLTVV.

Note on this clonotype: The germline gene is not matched at one end of the junction; a read error may be the cause. J is TRBJ1-2 and V is TRBV4-3; tentatively, D is TRBD1 (6 bases). Germline CDR1 LGHNA, CDR2 YSLEER. This CDR3 spans 16 amino acids. The CDR3 loop reads CASSQVHRADVYGCTF. The CDR3, as DNA: TGCGCCAGCAGCCAAGTGCACAGGGCGGATGTCTATGGCTGCACCTTC.

This clonotype has only one observation. A read error is likely, as this CDR3 ends without the conserved phenylalanine or tryptophan. The chain recombines TRBV25-1 with TRBJ1-5, with D possibly being TRBD1 (5 bases). The CDR3 contains 16 residues. Germline V gene lookup returns CDR1 MGHDK and CDR2 SYGVNS. The V end lost 5 bases, the J end lost 5 bases, and 19 bases lay between the germline ends. CDR3 in DNA: TGTGCCAGCAGTCCTGGGCAGGGTAGGGTGGATCAGCCCCAGCATTTA. This gives the protein CASSPGQGRVDQPQHL.

In its sample, this clonotype was seen a few times. V and J are TRBV25-1 and TRBJ2-6; D may be TRBD1 (6 bases). The CDR3 is made up of 16 amino acids. V was clipped by 8 bases and J by 4 bases, with 18 bases between them. The germline CDR1 and CDR2 sequences are MGHDK and SYGVNS. CDR3 in amino acids: CASSADRPRGANVLTF. The DNA for the CDR3 is TGTGCCAGCTCCGCCGACAGGCCTAGGGGGGCCAACGTCCTGACTTTC.

This clonotype has just a few counts. The J gene is TRBJ1-2, the V gene TRBV6-5; 8 positions agree with TRBD1. The CDR3 loop spans 14 amino acids. Trimming at V came to 2 bases and at J to 1 base, leaving 0 bases not matched to a gene. Germline loops: CDR1 MNHEY, CDR2 SVGAGI. This CDR3 reads CASSYTGGNYGYTF. The CDR3, as DNA: TGTGCCAGCAGTTACACAGGGGGTAACTATGGCTACACCTTC.

This clonotype was seen many times. For the CDR3, the DNA is TGTGCCAGCATAAAACTTCGGTACGAGCAGTACTTC. This encodes CASIKLRYEQYF. The chain carries TRBV9 and TRBJ2-7; D gene uncertain. Germline V gene sequence: CDR1 SGDLS, CDR2 YYNGEE. The V and J ends lost 6 bases and 4 bases respectively, with 11 bases between them. This CDR3 has 12 amino acids.

This clonotype appeared a single time. This chain connects TRBV5-6 to TRBJ2-3; 8 bases fit TRBD2. V lost 3 bases, J lost 0 bases, and 6 bases stayed unmatched. Germline V gene data show CDR1 as SGHDT and CDR2 as YYEEEE. CDR3 size: 16 residues. CDR3 nucleotide sequence: TGTGCCAGCAGCTGGGGAGCGGGAGCAAGCACAGATACGCAGTATTTT. Translated, it gives CASSWGAGASTDTQYF.

The table lists this clonotype with a few counts. The chain couples TRBV6-2 or TRBV6-3 to TRBJ2-1; 8 positions match TRBD1. Germline lookup yields CDR1 MNHEY and CDR2 SVGEGT. Losses at the gene ends were 5 bases for V and 5 bases for J; bases not matched to a gene: 8. CDR3 length: 15 amino acids. CDR3 residues: CASSRRQGQHNEQFF. The CDR3 nucleotides read TGTGCCAGCAGTCGTCGACAGGGGCAACACAATGAGCAGTTCTTC.

Only a few counts were recorded for this clonotype. The chain carries TRBV4-1 and TRBJ1-4; D uncertain. The germline CDR1 and CDR2 sequences are MGHRA and YSYEKL. Trimming took 4 bases from V and 7 from J, leaving 10 bases between them. The CDR3 sequence is 13 residues long. The CDR3 coding sequence is TGCGCCAGCAGCCGAGCGCGGAGTGAAAAACTGTTTTTT. Its protein is CASSRARSEKLFF.

This clonotype turned up a few times. This chain connects TRBV29-1 to TRBJ2-3; maybe TRBD2 (6 bases). CDR1 and CDR2 from the germline V gene are SQVTM and ANQGSEA. There are 15 residues in the CDR3. V shed 4 bases and J shed 3 bases, with 17 bases lying between them. The CDR3: CSVGFTPGRTDTQYF. DNA for the CDR3: TGCAGCGTTGGCTTTACACCGGGGAGGACAGATACGCAGTATTTT.

V and J are TRBV7-8 and TRBJ1-2; D remains ambiguous. Germline V lookup: CDR1 SGHVS, CDR2 FQNEAQ. The length of the CDR3 is 12 residues. V was cut by 4 bases and J by 7 bases, with 10 bases left in between. CDR3 DNA sequence: TGTGCCAGCAGCTCAGGTGCTTTTGGCTACACCTTC. This translates into CASSSGAFGYTF.

This clonotype was seen ten or more times. The chain combines TRBV29-1 with TRBJ1-5; D remains unclear. Germline CDR1 and CDR2: SQVTM and ANQGSEA. V was cut by 5 bases and J by 0 bases, with 8 bases left in between. There are 13 residues in the CDR3. The CDR3 spells CSVRENSNQPQHF. The DNA of the CDR3 is TGCAGCGTTCGGGAAAATAGCAATCAGCCCCAGCATTTT.

This clonotype has more than one count but fewer than ten. The V and J genes are TRBV20-1 and TRBJ1-2; TRBD1 matches 7 bases. The V gene end was trimmed by 0 bases and the J gene end by 4 bases; junction bases not matched to a gene: 11. The CDR3 spans 16 residues. Per the germline V gene, CDR1 is DFQATT and CDR2 is SNEGSKA (reference sequence). CDR3 amino acids: CSARDETGTVIYGYTF. As DNA, the CDR3 is TGCAGTGCTAGAGACGAAACCGGGACAGTGATCTATGGCTACACCTTC.

This clonotype was counted between two and nine times. The chain carries TRBV10-3 and TRBJ1-5, with TRBD1 as a possible D gene (6 bases). Germline CDR1 and CDR2: ENHRY and SYGVKD. The CDR3 runs 15 residues. V was shortened by 10 bases and J by 0 bases, with 16 bases between the two germline ends. The CDR3, as DNA: TGTGCCACCTCAGGGACACTTGATAGCAATCAGCCCCAGCATTTT. Protein: CATSGTLDSNQPQHF.

The chain couples TRBV20-1 to TRBJ2-7; 12 nucleotides match TRBD2. V was clipped by 3 bases and J by 4 bases; unmatched bases: 10. The CDR3 extends over 16 amino acids. The germline gives CDR1 DFQATT, CDR2 SNEGSKA (reference sequence). The CDR3 sequence is CSARGTSGQYPYEQYF. The CDR3 DNA reads TGCAGTGCTAGGGGGACTAGCGGGCAGTACCCTTACGAGCAGTACTTC.

The genes are TRBV9 and TRBJ1-2; D uncertain. The CDR3 loop spans 14 amino acids. Per the germline V gene, CDR1 is SGDLS and CDR2 is YYNGEE. Between the trimmed V and J ends, which lost 5 bases and 8 bases, there was a span of 19 bases. The CDR3 here is CASSRGGSIRGYTF. Here the CDR3 DNA reads TGTGCCAGCAGTCGGGGTGGGAGTATACGAGGCTACACCTTC.

V and J are TRBV7-2 and TRBJ2-3, with no clear D. Trimming removed 2 bases at V and 4 bases at J, with 10 bases between. Germline V gene data show CDR1 as SGHTA and CDR2 as FQGNSA. The CDR3 covers 14 residues. The CDR3 DNA follows: TGTGCCAGCAGCTTAAAATTTCGGGCAGATACGCAGTATTTT. Translation gives CASSLKFRADTQYF. Full variable domain (missing parts from reference TRBV7-2 and TRBJ2-3): GAGVSQSPSNKVTEKGKDVELRCDPISGHTALYWYRQSLGQGLEFLIYFQGNSAPDKSGLPSDRFSAERTGGSVSTLTIQRTQQEDSAVYLCASSLKFRADTQYFGPGTRLTVL.

This clonotype occurred a few times. The J gene is TRBJ2-2, the V gene TRBV20-1; a possible D gene is TRBD2 (6 bases). Trimming left V 1 base short and J 5 bases short, with 11 bases between. From germline, CDR1 is DFQATT and CDR2 SNEGSKA (reference sequence). CDR3 length: 14 residues. The CDR3 bases are TGCAGTGCTAGAGGGTCCAGCGGGACCGGGGAGCTGTTTTTT. Residues: CSARGSSGTGELFF.

The chain couples TRBV30 to TRBJ1-2; tentatively, D is TRBD1 (5 bases). CDR1 and CDR2 from the germline V gene are GTSNPN and SVGIG (reference sequence). V gave up 0 bases and J gave up 6 bases, with 11 bases separating them. The length of the CDR3 is 13 residues. The CDR3 DNA reads as TGTGCCTGGAGTGTGGTAGGGGATAATGGCTACACCTTC. The encoded protein is CAWSVVGDNGYTF.

This sequence joins TRBV20-1 and TRBJ2-3, with D hard to call. Germline loops: CDR1 DFQATT, CDR2 SNEGSKA (reference sequence). V was cut by 5 bases and J by 5 bases, with 11 bases left in between. This CDR3 comprises 12 residues. CDR3 sequence: CSAHRPGDTQYF. CDR3 nucleotides: TGCAGTGCTCATCGCCCCGGAGATACGCAGTATTTT.

The chain employs TRBV12-3 or TRBV12-4 and TRBJ2-5, with TRBD2 matching over 13 bases. CDR3 size: 16 residues. Trimming took 7 bases from V and 3 from J; bases not matched to a gene: 8. The CDR3 DNA reads TGTGCCAGCACCCGGACTAGCGGGAGATCAGAAGAGACCCAGTACTTC. It is translated as CASTRTSGRSEETQYF.

The chain recombines TRBV10-3 with TRBJ1-2; tentative D call: TRBD1 (6 bases). CDR3 size: 13 residues. Germline CDR1 is ENHRY and CDR2 is SYGVKD. Between the trimmed V and J ends, which lost 4 bases and 5 bases, there was a span of 11 bases. CDR3 DNA sequence: TGTGCCATCAGTGCCACAGGGAGGTATGGCTACACCTTC. It specifies CAISATGRYGYTF.